This is a list of T cell receptor beta chains from one sample in a study of liver allograft versus peripheral blood T cells. From the reads, TCRdb called clonotypes with MiXCR, one entry per CDR3 protein. The table records about 16,000 distinct CDR3 sequences, under 25% of them present only once. These receptors originate from a human patient who had a liver transplant. Some T cells may be provided by the graft donor. The CDR3 runs from the conserved cysteine through the conserved F or W. D genes are given only for firm matches. Clone size appears in some rows only: once, few, many, or a class for an expanded clone.

size: .
J: TRBJ1-5
D: .
V: TRBV27
CDR3: CASSPRGNQPQHF
DNA: TGTGCCAGCAGTCCCCGGGGCAATCAGCCCCAGCATTTT

size: .
J: TRBJ2-1
D: .
V: TRBV11-2
CDR3: CASSPEGSSYNEQFF
DNA: TGTGCCAGCAGCCCCGAAGGTTCCTCCTACAATGAGCAGTTCTTC

size: few
J: TRBJ1-4
D: TRBD1
V: TRBV19
CDR3: CASSFRQGAATNEKLFF
DNA: TGTGCCAGTAGTTTCAGACAGGGGGCAGCAACTAATGAAAAACTGTTTTTT

size: few
J: TRBJ1-1
D: .
V: TRBV28
CDR3: CASSLGSPTEAFF
DNA: TGTGCCAGCAGTTTAGGATCTCCCACTGAAGCTTTCTTT

size: .
J: TRBJ2-7
D: .
V: TRBV28
CDR3: CASSFPDEAAPDEQYF
DNA: TGTGCCAGCAGTTTCCCCGACGAAGCGGCACCCGACGAGCAGTACTTC

size: .
J: TRBJ2-1
D: TRBD2
V: TRBV5-4
CDR3: CASSPLAGGGANEQFF
DNA: TGTGCCAGCAGCCCTCTGGCGGGCGGGGGGGCAAATGAGCAGTTCTTC

size: few
J: TRBJ2-1
D: TRBD2
V: TRBV24-1
CDR3: CATSALAPGGEQFF
DNA: TGTGCCACCAGTGCTCTAGCCCCGGGGGGGGAGCAGTTCTTC

size: medium-sized
J: TRBJ1-6
D: TRBD1
V: TRBV6-5
CDR3: CASSYGGYRGNSPLHF
DNA: TGTGCCAGCAGTTACGGAGGATACAGGGGTAATTCACCCCTCCACTTT

size: many
J: TRBJ2-4
D: .
V: TRBV7-9
CDR3: CASSLASGGIQYF
DNA: TGTGCCAGCAGCTTAGCCTCCGGCGGCATTCAGTACTTC

size: medium-sized
J: TRBJ2-7
D: .
V: TRBV6-5
CDR3: CATPGVGLSPYEQYF
DNA: TGTGCCACACCCGGCGTGGGGCTTTCCCCCTACGAGCAGTACTTC

size: few
J: TRBJ1-1
D: .
V: TRBV7-3
CDR3: CASSLTGDRNTEAFF
DNA: TGTGCCAGCAGCTTAACGGGAGACAGGAACACTGAAGCTTTCTTT

size: few
J: TRBJ1-1
D: .
V: TRBV7-9
CDR3: CASSLAGSKDTEAFF
DNA: TGTGCCAGCAGCTTAGCGGGGTCCAAGGACACTGAAGCTTTCTTT

size: medium-sized
J: TRBJ2-7
D: TRBD1
V: TRBV19
CDR3: CATGKQGAGEQYF
DNA: TGTGCTACGGGGAAACAGGGGGCTGGTGAGCAGTACTTC

size: .
J: TRBJ2-2
D: .
V: TRBV28
CDR3: CASTRGVSGELFF
DNA: TGTGCCAGCACCAGGGGGGTCAGCGGGGAGCTGTTTTTT

size: few
J: TRBJ1-2
D: .
V: TRBV7-2
CDR3: CASSLGASGYDGYTF
DNA: TGTGCCAGCAGCTTAGGCGCGTCGGGATATGATGGCTACACCTTC

size: medium-sized
J: TRBJ1-2
D: TRBD1
V: TRBV6-1
CDR3: CASSDGQGAYGYTF
DNA: TGTGCCAGCAGTGACGGACAGGGGGCTTATGGCTACACCTTC

size: medium-sized
J: TRBJ2-3
D: .
V: TRBV18
CDR3: CASSQTRGGTDTQYF
DNA: TGTGCCAGCTCCCAGACGCGGGGAGGCACAGATACGCAGTATTTT

size: .
J: TRBJ1-5
D: TRBD1
V: TRBV6-5
CDR3: CASSRQGTGNQPQHF
DNA: TGTGCCAGCAGCCGACAGGGCACGGGCAATCAGCCCCAGCATTTT

size: many
J: TRBJ1-2
D: .
V: TRBV6-5
CDR3: CASYKDYGYTF
DNA: TGTGCCAGCTACAAGGACTATGGCTACACCTTC

size: medium-sized
J: TRBJ2-1
D: TRBD2
V: TRBV18
CDR3: CASSTGLADYNEQFF
DNA: TGTGCCAGCTCGACCGGACTAGCGGACTACAATGAGCAGTTCTTC

size: medium-sized
J: TRBJ1-2
D: TRBD1
V: TRBV7-2
CDR3: CASSLAGTASNYGYTF
DNA: TGTGCCAGCAGCTTAGCAGGGACAGCTTCTAACTATGGCTACACCTTC

size: medium-sized
J: TRBJ1-1
D: .
V: TRBV7-2
CDR3: CASSSRRGTDTEAFF
DNA: TGTGCCAGCAGCTCCCGCCGTGGCACAGACACTGAAGCTTTCTTT

size: .
J: TRBJ2-7
D: .
V: TRBV28
CDR3: CASSTRTEGRYEQYF
DNA: TGTGCCAGCAGTACCAGGACAGAAGGGCGGTACGAGCAGTACTTC

size: .
J: TRBJ1-5
D: TRBD1
V: TRBV5-6
CDR3: CASSSGQGGDQPQHF
DNA: TGTGCCAGCAGCTCAGGACAGGGGGGGGATCAGCCCCAGCATTTT

size: medium-sized
J: TRBJ2-2
D: .
V: TRBV7-2
CDR3: CASSLVGGWNTGELFF
DNA: TGTGCCAGCAGCTTAGTTGGAGGGTGGAACACCGGGGAGCTGTTTTTT

size: .
J: TRBJ1-3
D: .
V: TRBV30
CDR3: CAWTPGGNTIYF
DNA: TGTGCCTGGACGCCAGGTGGAAACACCATATATTTT

size: medium-sized
J: TRBJ1-1
D: .
V: TRBV18
CDR3: CASSPPGGQTEAFF
DNA: TGTGCCAGCTCACCACCGGGGGGGCAGACAGAAGCTTTCTTT

size: .
J: TRBJ1-2
D: TRBD1
V: TRBV20-1
CDR3: CSAQDRAMSSHYGYTF
DNA: TGCAGTGCACAGGACAGGGCCATGTCTAGCCACTATGGCTACACCTTC

size: many
J: TRBJ1-4
D: .
V: TRBV19
CDR3: CASSIWPPPTNEKLFF
DNA: TGTGCCAGTAGTATCTGGCCCCCCCCAACTAATGAAAAACTGTTTTTT

size: .
J: TRBJ2-1
D: TRBD1
V: TRBV20-1
CDR3: CSAPRGLGQFF
DNA: TGCAGTGCTCCAAGGGGGCTAGGGCAGTTCTTC

size: few
J: TRBJ2-7
D: .
V: TRBV14
CDR3: CASSRWGRGDEQYF
DNA: TGTGCCAGCAGCCGCTGGGGCAGGGGTGACGAGCAGTACTTC